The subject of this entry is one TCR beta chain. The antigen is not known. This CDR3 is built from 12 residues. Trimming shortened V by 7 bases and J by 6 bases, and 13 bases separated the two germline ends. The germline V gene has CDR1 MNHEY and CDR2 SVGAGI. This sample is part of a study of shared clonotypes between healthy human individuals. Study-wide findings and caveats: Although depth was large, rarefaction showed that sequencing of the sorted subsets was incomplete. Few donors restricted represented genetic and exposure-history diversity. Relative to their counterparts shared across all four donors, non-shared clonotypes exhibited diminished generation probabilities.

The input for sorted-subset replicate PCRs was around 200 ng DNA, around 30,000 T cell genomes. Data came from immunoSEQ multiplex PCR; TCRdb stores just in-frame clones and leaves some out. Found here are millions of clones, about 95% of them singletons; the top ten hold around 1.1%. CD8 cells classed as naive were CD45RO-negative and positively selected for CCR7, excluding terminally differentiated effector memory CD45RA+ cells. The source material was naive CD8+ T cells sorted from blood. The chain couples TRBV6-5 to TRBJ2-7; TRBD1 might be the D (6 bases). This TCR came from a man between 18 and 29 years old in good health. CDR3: CASNQVRGEQYF. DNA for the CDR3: TGTGCCAGCAACCAAGTCAGGGGCGAGCAGTACTTC.